One sample yielded the 18 T cell receptor beta chains listed below, sequenced in a study of blood T cells in healthy people across ages. Primed by a sample-barcoded 5' primer and a J-beta primer mix, a second PCR proceeded for roughly 6 to 12 cycles. TCRdb called the 5' RACE reads again in MiXCR, with one record for every CDR3 protein. The sample lists approximately 810,000 distinct CDR3 sequences, 29% occurring once. The specimen sequenced was blood. Receptors were obtained from a woman aged 80 or over in good health.

This clonotype was recorded at least ten times. CDR3 in DNA: TGTGCCAGCAGTTACGGTGGGGTTTTATACGAGCAGTACTTC. Translating it yields CASSYGGVLYEQYF. J is TRBJ2-7 and V is TRBV6-2 or TRBV6-3, with unresolved D. Germline lookup yields CDR1 MNHEY and CDR2 SVGEGT. V was cut by 2 bases and J by 4 bases, with 12 bases left in between. This CDR3 has 14 amino acids.

Points on this clonotype: A much larger clone differs by one base, so this may be a read error. The chain is built from TRBV20-1 and TRBJ1-1, with 7 bases aligning to TRBD1. Germline V lookup: CDR1 DFQATT, CDR2 SNEGSKA (reference sequence). Trimming at V came to 5 bases and at J to 1 base, leaving 7 bases not matched to a gene. The CDR3 spans 14 residues. CDR3 region: CSALGTVGNTEAFF. CDR3 coding DNA: TGCAGTGCTCTTGGGACAGTTGGGAACACTGAAGCTTTCTTT.

This clonotype was seen a handful of times. Possible read error: a much larger clone is one base away. The DNA is left out, because the CDR3 cannot be placed on it with certainty; the CDR3 is given as TCRdb lists it. The chain couples TRBV5-1 to TRBJ2-7; the table's D call, TRBD1, was not checked against the DNA. The germline V gene has CDR1 SGHRS and CDR2 YFSETQ. The CDR3 comprises 14 residues, both ends counted. This chain's CDR3 is CASSFGTGAYERYF.

The sample holds many counts of this clonotype. The gene calls are TRBV12-3 or TRBV12-4 and TRBJ1-2; D is ambiguous. Trimming removed 1 base at V and 4 bases at J, with 4 bases between. This CDR3 is 12 amino acids long. CDR3 region: CASSLERYGYTF. The CDR3 nucleotides read TGTGCCAGCAGTTTAGAGCGCTATGGCTACACCTTC.

The sample holds many counts of this clonotype. The chain carries TRBV5-5 and TRBJ1-2; D gene uncertain. CDR1 is SGHKS and CDR2 is YYEKEE in the germline V gene (reference sequence). Trimming removed 4 bases at V and 4 bases at J, with 11 bases between. The CDR3 totals 13 residues. In nucleotides, the CDR3 is TGTGCCAGCAGCATCGGACGGCTCTATGGCTACACCTTC. It specifies CASSIGRLYGYTF.

This clonotype was observed a few times. This rearrangement joins TRBV4-1 to TRBJ1-4, with D possibly being TRBD1 (5 bases). Germline lookup yields CDR1 MGHRA and CDR2 YSYEKL. This CDR3 has 16 amino acids. Trimming took off 0 bases at V and 8 bases at J, with 16 bases between the two ends. In DNA, the CDR3 is TGCGCCAGCAGCCAAGATGTTTGGAGGGGAGGCGAAAAACTGTTTTTT. It translates to CASSQDVWRGGEKLFF.

The chain carries TRBV30 and TRBJ2-1, with D perhaps matching TRBD2 (5 bases). The CDR3 runs to 13 residues. Germline CDR1 GTSNPN, CDR2 SVGIG (reference sequence). With 4 bases removed from V and 1 base from J, the gap between germline ends came to 8 bases. The CDR3 spells CAWTGGSYNEQFF. CDR3 bases: TGTGCCTGGACTGGCGGGTCCTACAATGAGCAGTTCTTC.

This clonotype showed up many times. The chain joins TRBV18 to TRBJ2-3; D ambiguous. Germline V gene lookup returns CDR1 KGHSH and CDR2 LQKENI. Deletions cut 2 bases from V and 4 bases from J, with 13 bases between. This CDR3 is 15 amino acids long. This CDR3 reads CASSPGPYRADTQYF. CDR3 coding DNA: TGTGCCAGCTCACCAGGGCCTTACAGAGCAGATACGCAGTATTTT.

In its sample, this clonotype was seen many times. The chain recombines TRBV20-1 with TRBJ2-1; TRBD1 matches 8 bases. The ends lost 3 bases at V and 1 base at J; junction bases unmatched: 5. CDR3 length equals 15 residues. Per the germline V gene, CDR1 is DFQATT and CDR2 is SNEGSKA (reference sequence). CDR3 amino acids: CSARAGGASYNEQFF. The CDR3 region has the DNA TGCAGTGCTAGGGCAGGGGGCGCGTCCTACAATGAGCAGTTCTTC.

Points on this clonotype: A much bigger clone sits one base away, suggesting this may be a read error. CDR3 amino acids: CASSIGQEYNEQFF. Here the CDR3 DNA reads TGTGCCAGTAGTATAGGACAGGAATACAATGAGCAGTTCTTC. This chain links TRBV19 with TRBJ2-1, with D tentatively TRBD1 (6 bases). The V end lost 1 base, the J end lost 4 bases, and 8 bases lay between the germline ends. CDR3 length equals 14 residues. CDR1 is LNHDA, CDR2 SQIVND, per germline (reference sequence).

Comment on this clonotype: The junction does not match germline at one end; this may be a read error. The J gene is TRBJ1-5, the V gene TRBV6-5; no reliable D call. Germline V gene lookup returns CDR1 MNHEY and CDR2 SVGAGI. The CDR3 consists of 13 residues. Written as DNA, the CDR3 is TGTGCCAGCAGTTTTGGCCCAAAAGGGCCCCAGAATTTT. Amino acids: CASSFGPKGPQNF.

Notes on this clonotype: This may come from a read error, since a much larger clone is one base off. The rearrangement uses TRBV7-2 and TRBJ1-5; D is undetermined. CDR1 and CDR2 (germline): SGHTA, FQGNSA. The CDR3 has 14 residues. For the CDR3, the DNA is TGTGCCAGCAGCTTAGTACAGAAAGGGCAGCCCCGGCATTTT. It translates to CASSLVQKGQPRHF.

The table lists this clonotype with a few counts. V is TRBV20-1 and J is TRBJ2-1, with 8 bases fitting TRBD2. The CDR3 sequence is 14 residues long. V gave up 3 bases and J gave up 1 base; unmatched junction bases: 2. Germline CDR1 is DFQATT and CDR2 is SNEGSKA (reference sequence). The CDR3 reads CSASGGVSYNEQFF. In DNA form, the CDR3 reads TGCAGTGCTAGCGGGGGGGTGTCCTACAATGAGCAGTTCTTC.

The rearrangement uses TRBV7-2 and TRBJ2-5, with D maybe TRBD2 (5 bases). CDR1 and CDR2 from the germline V gene are SGHTA and FQGNSA. The CDR3 length is 13 residues. Trimming removed 5 bases at V and 5 bases at J, with 12 bases between. Here the CDR3 DNA reads TGTGCCAGCAGCCTAAGTCCGGGGGAGACCCAGTACTTC. Translation: CASSLSPGETQYF.

In its sample, this clonotype was seen many times. V and J are TRBV12-3 or TRBV12-4 and TRBJ1-5; D gene ambiguous. The germline V and J ends were trimmed by 1 base and 5 bases, with 6 bases remaining between them. The CDR3 spans 13 residues. The CDR3 sequence is CASSLGEYQPQHF. The CDR3, as DNA: TGTGCCAGCAGTTTAGGCGAATATCAGCCCCAGCATTTT.

The J gene is TRBJ2-1, the V gene TRBV7-3; weak D call: TRBD2 (5 bases). The CDR3 contains 13 residues. Germline CDR1 and CDR2: SGHTA and FQGTGA. V was trimmed by 2 bases and J by 7 bases, leaving 9 bases between them. As DNA, the CDR3 is TGTGCCAGCAGCTTATTTCGGGGAAATGAGCAGTTCTTC. This codes for CASSLFRGNEQFF.

The chain joins TRBV7-2 to TRBJ1-1, with TRBD1 matching over 9 bases. CDR3 length: 14 amino acids. The J segment lost 4 bases and the V segment lost 5 bases, leaving 5 bases of the junction unmatched. Looked up from germline, CDR1 is SGHTA and CDR2 is FQGNSA. The DNA for the CDR3 is TGTGCCAGCAGCCGCTACAGGGGGCCCACTGAAGCTTTCTTT. Residues: CASSRYRGPTEAFF.

There are many counts of this clonotype. The chain links TRBV3-1 to TRBJ2-5; D possibly corresponds to TRBD2 (6 bases). The CDR3 is made up of 14 amino acids. Trimming pared 3 bases from V and 7 bases from J, leaving 15 bases between. Germline lookup yields CDR1 LGHDT and CDR2 YNNKEL (reference sequence). In DNA form, the CDR3 reads TGTGCCAGCAGCCACGGGGGTAGGAAAGTGACCCAGTACTTC. It codes for CASSHGGRKVTQYF.